Detailed here is one TCR beta chain. These data originate in a study of blood T cell repertoires in COVID-19. CDR3 size: 11 residues. With 2 bases removed from V and 15 bases from J, the gap between germline ends came to 11 bases. Germline loops: CDR1 MNHNS, CDR2 SASEGT. Original processing methods: Scientists estimated how many nucleated cells there were by amplifying reference gene primers. This table comes from immunoSEQ multiplex PCR, and its TCRdb copy is limited to in-frame clones, with some not included. The DNA was the basis for D and trimming; V, J and clone size are from that table. The repertoire includes approximately 250,000 clones, roughly 83% of them detected once, and around 7.2% sits in the top ten.

Sequenced input: peripheral blood. The source of this sequence is a woman aged 45-59 years with acute or convalescent COVID-19. The rearrangement joins TRBV6-1 to TRBJ2-1; TRBD1 is a possible D gene (5 bases). As DNA, the CDR3 is TGTGCCAGCAGTGAAATGGGGCAGGGGTTCTTC. It encodes CASSEMGQGFF.